This T cell receptor beta chain was documented in a study of T cells in Graves' hyperthyroidism and ophthalmopathy. Overall study context: Specimen type is peripheral blood, collected at initial diagnosis prior to any treatment.

V lost 2 bases and J lost 2; bases outside the gene matches: 7. Germline V gives CDR1 SGHTA, CDR2 FQGNSA. This CDR3 contains 17 residues. With a duration under 2 months, the hyperthyroidism was newly diagnosed in patients aged 18 to 65. Diagnoses were established using clinical symptoms, serum thyroxine and TRAb, thyroid ultrasound and orbital computed tomography. PBMCs were sourced from more than 9 ml fresh peripheral blood. The CDR3 regions of TCR beta were amplified from RNA transcripts. Using the HTBI primer set, a first-round RT-PCR was run on the TCR CDR3. TCRdb independently ran MiXCR on the multiplex PCR reads; one entry per CDR3 protein. This sample has roughly 700,000 distinct CDR3 sequences, with about 18% found just once.

Specimen: blood. This sequence originates from a man aged 50-59 years with Graves' hyperthyroidism. The chain combines TRBV7-2 with TRBJ2-3; 10 bases map to TRBD2. The CDR3 region is CASSLLGLAANTDTQYF. The CDR3 DNA sequence: TGTGCCAGCAGCTTACTAGGACTAGCGGCGAACACAGATACGCAGTATTTT.